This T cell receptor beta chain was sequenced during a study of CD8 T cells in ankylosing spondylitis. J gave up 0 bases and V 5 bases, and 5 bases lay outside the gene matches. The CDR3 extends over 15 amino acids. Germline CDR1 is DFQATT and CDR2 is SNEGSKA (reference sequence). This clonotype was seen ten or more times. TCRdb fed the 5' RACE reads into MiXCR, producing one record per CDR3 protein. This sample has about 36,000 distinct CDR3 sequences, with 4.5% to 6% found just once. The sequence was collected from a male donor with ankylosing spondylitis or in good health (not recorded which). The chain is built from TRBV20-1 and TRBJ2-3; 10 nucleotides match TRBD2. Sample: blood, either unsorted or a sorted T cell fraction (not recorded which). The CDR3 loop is CSAPDSGRSTDTQYF. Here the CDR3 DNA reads TGCAGTGCTCCGGATAGCGGGAGGAGCACAGATACGCAGTATTTT.